This T cell receptor (beta chain) is from a study of blood T cell repertoires in COVID-19. Study-wide context: The United States, Italy and Spain provided the acute and convalescent COVID-19 samples.

The Seattle site enrolled patients during active infection and followed them longitudinally. Some clones are missing from TCRdb's copy, which holds only in-frame ones; the method was immunoSEQ multiplex PCR. Among approximately 300,000 clones, approximately 90% were seen once, and the ten largest hold 6.5% to 8%. J was trimmed by 2 bases and V by 3 bases; bases with no gene match: 6. In germline, CDR1 is SGHTA, CDR2 FQGNSA. This CDR3 has 15 residues. Input material: peripheral blood. The receptor's source is a woman in her twenties or thirties with COVID-19, enrolled during active disease. This rearrangement joins TRBV7-2 to TRBJ1-2; 7 positions agree with TRBD1. The CDR3 DNA reads TGTGCCAGCAGCTTCTCCGCACAGGGGAACTATGGCTACACCTTC. Encoded protein: CASSFSAQGNYGYTF.